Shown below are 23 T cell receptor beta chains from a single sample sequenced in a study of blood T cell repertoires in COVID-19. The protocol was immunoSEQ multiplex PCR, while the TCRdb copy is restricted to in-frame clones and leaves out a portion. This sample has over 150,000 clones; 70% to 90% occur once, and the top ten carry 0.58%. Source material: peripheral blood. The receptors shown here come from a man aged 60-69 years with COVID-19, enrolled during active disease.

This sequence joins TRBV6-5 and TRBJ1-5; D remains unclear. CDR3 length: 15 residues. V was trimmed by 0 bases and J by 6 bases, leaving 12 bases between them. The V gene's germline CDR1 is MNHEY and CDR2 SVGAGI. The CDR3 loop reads CASSYSRDGGQPQHF. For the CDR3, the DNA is TGTGCCAGCAGTTACTCGCGTGATGGTGGTCAGCCCCAGCATTTT.

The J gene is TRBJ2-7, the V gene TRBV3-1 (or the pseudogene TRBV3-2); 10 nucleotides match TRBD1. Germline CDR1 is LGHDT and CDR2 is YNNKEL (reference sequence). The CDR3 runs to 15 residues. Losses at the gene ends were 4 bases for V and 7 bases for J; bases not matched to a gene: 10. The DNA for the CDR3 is TGTGCCAGCAGCCCCAGACAGGGGGCCTTCCTTGAGCAGTACTTC. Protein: CASSPRQGAFLEQYF.

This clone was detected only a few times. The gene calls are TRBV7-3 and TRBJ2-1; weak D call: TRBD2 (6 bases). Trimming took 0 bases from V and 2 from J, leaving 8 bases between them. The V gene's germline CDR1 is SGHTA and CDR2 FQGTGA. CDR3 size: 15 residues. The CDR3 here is CASSLTPGAYNEQFF. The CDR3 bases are TGTGCCAGCAGCTTAACGCCGGGGGCCTACAATGAGCAGTTCTTC.

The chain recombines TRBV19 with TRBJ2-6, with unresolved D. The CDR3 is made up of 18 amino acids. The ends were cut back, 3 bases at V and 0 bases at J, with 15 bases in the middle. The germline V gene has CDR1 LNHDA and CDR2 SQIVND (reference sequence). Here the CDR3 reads CASSILQVRHSGANVLTF. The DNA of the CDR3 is TGTGCCAGTAGTATTCTGCAGGTTCGCCACTCTGGGGCCAACGTCCTGACTTTC.

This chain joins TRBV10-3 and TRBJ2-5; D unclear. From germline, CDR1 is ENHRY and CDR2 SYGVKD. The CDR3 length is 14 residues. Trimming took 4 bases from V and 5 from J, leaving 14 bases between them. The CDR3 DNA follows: TGTGCCATCAGTGTTGGCGGCTCAGTGGAGACCCAGTACTTC. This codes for CAISVGGSVETQYF.

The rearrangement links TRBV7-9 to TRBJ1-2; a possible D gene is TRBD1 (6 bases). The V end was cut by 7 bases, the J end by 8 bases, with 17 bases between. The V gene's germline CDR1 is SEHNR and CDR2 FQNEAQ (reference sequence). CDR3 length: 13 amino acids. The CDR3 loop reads CASNINSGVGYTF. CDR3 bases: TGTGCCAGCAACATCAATTCAGGGGTCGGCTACACCTTC.

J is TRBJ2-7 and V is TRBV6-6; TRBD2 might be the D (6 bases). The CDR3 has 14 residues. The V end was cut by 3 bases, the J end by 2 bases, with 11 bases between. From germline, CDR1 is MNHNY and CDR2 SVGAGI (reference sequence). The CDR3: CASSYSREAYEQYF. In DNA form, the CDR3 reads TGTGCCAGCAGTTATTCGAGGGAGGCCTACGAGCAGTACTTC.

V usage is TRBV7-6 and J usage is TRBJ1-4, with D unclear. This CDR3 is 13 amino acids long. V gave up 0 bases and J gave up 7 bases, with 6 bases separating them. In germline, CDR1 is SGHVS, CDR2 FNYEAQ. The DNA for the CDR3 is TGTGCCAGCAGCTTAGCGGGAGGTGAAAAACTGTTTTTT. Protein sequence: CASSLAGGEKLFF.

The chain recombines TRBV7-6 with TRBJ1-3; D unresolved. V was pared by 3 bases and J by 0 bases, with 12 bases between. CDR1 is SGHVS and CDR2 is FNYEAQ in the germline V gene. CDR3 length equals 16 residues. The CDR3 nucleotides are TGTGCCAGCAGCTTTGGAGGGCCCAACTCTGGAAACACCATATATTTT. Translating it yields CASSFGGPNSGNTIYF.

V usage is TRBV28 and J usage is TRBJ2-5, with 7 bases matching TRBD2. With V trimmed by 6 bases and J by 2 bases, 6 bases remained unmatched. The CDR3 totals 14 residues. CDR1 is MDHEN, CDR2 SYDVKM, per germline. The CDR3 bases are TGTGCCAGCAGACCAGGGACTATTCAAGAGACCCAGTACTTC. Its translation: CASRPGTIQETQYF.

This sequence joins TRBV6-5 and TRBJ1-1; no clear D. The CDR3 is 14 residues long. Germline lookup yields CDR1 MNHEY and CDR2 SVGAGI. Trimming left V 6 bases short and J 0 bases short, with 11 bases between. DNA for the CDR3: TGTGCCAGCAGCCTCCGGGGAGTGAACACTGAAGCTTTCTTT. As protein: CASSLRGVNTEAFF.

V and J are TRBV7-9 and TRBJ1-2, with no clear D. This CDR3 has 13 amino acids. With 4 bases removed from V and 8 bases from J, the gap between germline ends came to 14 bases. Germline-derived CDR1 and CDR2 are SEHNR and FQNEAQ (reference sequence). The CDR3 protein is CASSSRNGWGYTF. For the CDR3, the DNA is TGTGCCAGCAGCTCACGTAACGGGTGGGGCTACACCTTC.

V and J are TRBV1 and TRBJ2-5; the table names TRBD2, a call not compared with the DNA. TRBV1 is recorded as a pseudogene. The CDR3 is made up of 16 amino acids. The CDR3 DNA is TGCACCAGCAGCCAGGGAATAGCGGGGGGGCTCAAGACCCAGTACTTC. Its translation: CTSSQGIAGGLKTQYF.

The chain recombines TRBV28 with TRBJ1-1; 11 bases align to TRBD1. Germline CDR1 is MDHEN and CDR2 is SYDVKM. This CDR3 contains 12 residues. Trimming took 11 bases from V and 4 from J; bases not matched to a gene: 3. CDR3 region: CAVDRGLTEAFF. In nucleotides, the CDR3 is TGTGCCGTGGACAGGGGGCTCACTGAAGCTTTCTTT.

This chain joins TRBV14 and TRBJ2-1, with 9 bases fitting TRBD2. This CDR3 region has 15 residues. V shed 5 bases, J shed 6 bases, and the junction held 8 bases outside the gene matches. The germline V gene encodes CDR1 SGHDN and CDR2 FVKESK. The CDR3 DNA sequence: TGTGCCAGCAGCTACCTAGCGGGGCTTGGCAATGAGCAGTTCTTC. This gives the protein CASSYLAGLGNEQFF.

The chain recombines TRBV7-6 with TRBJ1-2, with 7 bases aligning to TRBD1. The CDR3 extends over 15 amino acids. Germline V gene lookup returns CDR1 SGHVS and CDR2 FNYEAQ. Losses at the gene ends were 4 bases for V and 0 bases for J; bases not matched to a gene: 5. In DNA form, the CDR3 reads TGTGCCAGCAGCTCCAACAGGGGAGCTAACTATGGCTACACCTTC. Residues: CASSSNRGANYGYTF.

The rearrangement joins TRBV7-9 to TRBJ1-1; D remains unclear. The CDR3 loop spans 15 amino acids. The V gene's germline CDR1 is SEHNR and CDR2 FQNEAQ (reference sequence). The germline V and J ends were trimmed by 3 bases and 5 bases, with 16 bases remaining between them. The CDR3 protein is CASSFSPFRSTEAFF. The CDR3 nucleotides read TGTGCCAGCAGCTTTAGTCCCTTCCGAAGTACTGAAGCTTTCTTT.

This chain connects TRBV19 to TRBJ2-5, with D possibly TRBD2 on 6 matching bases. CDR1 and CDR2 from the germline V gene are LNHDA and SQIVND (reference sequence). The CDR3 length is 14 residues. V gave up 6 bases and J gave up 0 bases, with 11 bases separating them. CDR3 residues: CASSTGGNQETQYF. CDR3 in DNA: TGTGCCAGTAGCACCGGGGGTAACCAAGAGACCCAGTACTTC.

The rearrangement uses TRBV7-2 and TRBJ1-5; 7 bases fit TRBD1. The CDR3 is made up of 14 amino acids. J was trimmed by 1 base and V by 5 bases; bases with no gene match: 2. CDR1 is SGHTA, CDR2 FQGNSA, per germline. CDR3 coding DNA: TGTGCCAGCAGCAGAGGGGGCAGCAATCAGCCCCAGCATTTT. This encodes CASSRGGSNQPQHF.

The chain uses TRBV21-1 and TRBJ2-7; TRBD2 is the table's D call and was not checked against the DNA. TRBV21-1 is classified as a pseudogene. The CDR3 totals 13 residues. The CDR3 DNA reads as TGTGCCAGAGCGGCAGGAGAATGGTACGAGCAGTACTTC. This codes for CARAAGEWYEQYF.

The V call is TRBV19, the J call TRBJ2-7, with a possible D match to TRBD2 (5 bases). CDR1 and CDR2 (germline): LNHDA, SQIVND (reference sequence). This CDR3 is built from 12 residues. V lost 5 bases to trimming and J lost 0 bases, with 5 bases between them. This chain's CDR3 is CASSEGSYEQYF. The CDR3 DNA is TGTGCCAGTAGTGAGGGCTCCTACGAGCAGTACTTC.

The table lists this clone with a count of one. In DNA, the CDR3 is TGTGCCAGCAGCTTATCAGGGGGGCTCTCCTACGAGCAGTACTTC. Amino acids: CASSLSGGLSYEQYF. The J gene is TRBJ2-7, the V gene TRBV11-3; a weak D match, TRBD1 (7 bases). The CDR3 is 15 amino acids. With 2 bases removed from V and 0 bases from J, the gap between germline ends came to 11 bases. Germline CDR1 SGHNT, CDR2 YENEEA.

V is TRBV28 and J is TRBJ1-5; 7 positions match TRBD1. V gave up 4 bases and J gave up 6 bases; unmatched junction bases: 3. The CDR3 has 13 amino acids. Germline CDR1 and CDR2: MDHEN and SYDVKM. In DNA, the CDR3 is TGTGCCAGCAGTTCCACAGGGGCTCAGCCCCAGCATTTT. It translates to CASSSTGAQPQHF. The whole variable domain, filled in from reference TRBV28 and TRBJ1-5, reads DVKVTQSSRYLVKRTGEKVFLECVQDMDHENMFWYRQDPGLGLRLIYFSYDVKMKEKGDIPEGYSVSREKKERFSLILESASTNQTSMYLCASSSTGAQPQHFGDGTRLSIL.